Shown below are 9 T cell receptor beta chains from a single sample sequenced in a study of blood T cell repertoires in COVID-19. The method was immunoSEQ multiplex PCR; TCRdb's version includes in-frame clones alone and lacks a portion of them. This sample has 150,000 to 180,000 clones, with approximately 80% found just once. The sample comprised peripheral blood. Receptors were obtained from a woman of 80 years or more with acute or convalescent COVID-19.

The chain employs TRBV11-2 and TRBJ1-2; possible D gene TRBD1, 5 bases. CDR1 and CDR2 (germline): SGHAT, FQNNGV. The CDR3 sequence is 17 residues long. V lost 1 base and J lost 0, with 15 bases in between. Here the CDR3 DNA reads TGTGCCAGCAGCTTAGGGCGGGGACTCACAACTAACTATGGCTACACCTTC. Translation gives CASSLGRGLTTNYGYTF.

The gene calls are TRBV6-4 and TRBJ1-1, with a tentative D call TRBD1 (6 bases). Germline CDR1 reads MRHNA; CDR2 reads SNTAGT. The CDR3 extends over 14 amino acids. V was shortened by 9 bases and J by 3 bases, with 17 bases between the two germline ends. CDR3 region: CARGTRGGDTEAFF. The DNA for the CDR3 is TGTGCCAGGGGGACCAGGGGTGGGGACACTGAAGCTTTCTTT.

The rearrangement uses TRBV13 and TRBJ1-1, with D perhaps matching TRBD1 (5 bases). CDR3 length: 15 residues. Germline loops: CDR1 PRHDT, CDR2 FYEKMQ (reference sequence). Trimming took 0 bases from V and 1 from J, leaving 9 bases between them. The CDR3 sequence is CASSLGDMANTEAFF. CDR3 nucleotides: TGTGCCAGCAGCTTAGGGGACATGGCGAACACTGAAGCTTTCTTT.

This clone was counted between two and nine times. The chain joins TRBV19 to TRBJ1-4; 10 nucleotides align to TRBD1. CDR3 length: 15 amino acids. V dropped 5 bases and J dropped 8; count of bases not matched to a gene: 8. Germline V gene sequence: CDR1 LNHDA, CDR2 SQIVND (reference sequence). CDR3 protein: CASSARQGAKEKLFF. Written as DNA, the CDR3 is TGTGCCAGTAGTGCCCGACAGGGGGCAAAGGAAAAACTGTTTTTT.

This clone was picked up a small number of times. DNA of the CDR3: TGTGCCAGCAGCTTAACTACGGGGGATACGCAGTATTTT. Translating it yields CASSLTTGDTQYF. The rearrangement uses TRBV7-3 and TRBJ2-3, with D possibly matching TRBD2 (5 bases). Trimming stripped 0 bases from V and 6 bases from J, with 7 bases between. CDR1 is SGHTA, CDR2 FQGTGA, per germline. The CDR3 sequence is 13 residues long.

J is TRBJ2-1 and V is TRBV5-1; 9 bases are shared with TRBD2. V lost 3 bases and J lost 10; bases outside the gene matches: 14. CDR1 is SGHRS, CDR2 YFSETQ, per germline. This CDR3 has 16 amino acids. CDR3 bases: TGCGCCAGCAGCTCTGGTCTAGCGGGGACCCTGGGCGAGCAGTTCTTC. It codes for CASSSGLAGTLGEQFF.

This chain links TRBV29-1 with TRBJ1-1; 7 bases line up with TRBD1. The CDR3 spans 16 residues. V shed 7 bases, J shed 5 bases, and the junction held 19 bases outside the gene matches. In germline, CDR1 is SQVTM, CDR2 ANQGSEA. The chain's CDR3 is CSGCRGLPGQTTEAFF. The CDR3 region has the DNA TGCAGCGGTTGTCGGGGATTACCGGGACAGACAACTGAAGCTTTCTTT.

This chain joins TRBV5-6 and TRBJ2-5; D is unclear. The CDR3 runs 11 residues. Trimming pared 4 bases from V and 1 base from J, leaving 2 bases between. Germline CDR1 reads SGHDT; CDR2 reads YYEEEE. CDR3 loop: CASSLQETQYF. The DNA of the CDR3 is TGTGCCAGCAGCCTCCAAGAGACCCAGTACTTC.

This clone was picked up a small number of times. The CDR3 is CASSYTNPGDTQYF. The CDR3 DNA follows: TGTGCCAGCAGTTACACAAATCCCGGGGATACGCAGTATTTT. The rearrangement joins TRBV6-2 or TRBV6-3 to TRBJ2-3; unclear D gene. This CDR3 comprises 14 residues. Germline V gene sequence: CDR1 MNHEY, CDR2 SVGEGT. The germline V and J ends were trimmed by 2 bases and 6 bases, with 12 bases remaining between them.